This is a list of T cell receptor beta chains from one sample in a study of Graves' ophthalmopathy and Graves' hyperthyroidism. TCRdb recomputed calls from the multiplex PCR reads with MiXCR, one row per CDR3 protein. Of over 500,000 distinct CDR3 sequences listed, about 20% are singletons. The sequenced material came from peripheral blood. Receptors were obtained from a woman between 18 and 29 years old with stable Graves' hyperthyroidism. Some clones in this sample may be carry-over from other donors' samples. Both conserved end residues are trimmed from each CDR3.

CDR3	length	J	V
ASRTAVNTEAF	11	TRBJ1-1	TRBV19
ASSYSSSQGFGYT	13	TRBJ1-2	TRBV6-5
ASAGSSYNSPLH	12	TRBJ1-6	TRBV12-3/TRBV12-4
ASRRRQLMNTEAF	13	TRBJ1-1	TRBV6-2/TRBV6-3
ASTRRDRDMNTEAF	14	TRBJ1-1	TRBV6-1
ASSNPGDPPETQY	13	TRBJ2-5	TRBV3-1
ACSLGQGVLGYT	12	TRBJ1-2	TRBV12-3/TRBV12-4
ASSLGGWGTGELF	13	TRBJ2-2	TRBV13
ASSPSVVRGWGNIQY	15	TRBJ2-4	TRBV18
ASSLTRTGWPEAF	13	TRBJ1-1	TRBV12-3/TRBV12-4
ASSLPGRSNTEAF	13	TRBJ1-1	TRBV12-3/TRBV12-4
ASISLARTEAF	11	TRBJ1-1	TRBV12-3/TRBV12-4
AWSTGGSRSYEQY	13	TRBJ2-7	TRBV30
ASSFVDREQY	10	TRBJ2-7	TRBV5-1
ASSRRTGDFHEQY	13	TRBJ2-7	TRBV6-1
SAISPGVQETQY	12	TRBJ2-5	TRBV20-1
AWSVKAEAF	9	TRBJ1-1	TRBV30
ASAFSGNTIY	10	TRBJ1-3	TRBV12-3/TRBV12-4
ASSDWAYATYEQY	13	TRBJ2-7	TRBV6-1
ASSYEGRGWNQPQH	14	TRBJ1-5	TRBV6-2/TRBV6-3
ASSQGSRGYYEQY	13	TRBJ2-7	TRBV12-3/TRBV12-4
ATSDLGTSGELF	12	TRBJ2-2	TRBV24-1
ASSYSRAQGSQPQH	14	TRBJ1-5	TRBV6-5
ASTKHGMNTEAF	12	TRBJ1-1	TRBV30
ASSEGSLNTEAF	12	TRBJ1-1	TRBV2
ASSGNRVSAYGYT	13	TRBJ1-2	TRBV6-1
ASSTGAGYEQY	11	TRBJ2-7	TRBV5-5
ASSYRPPPPHTGELF	15	TRBJ2-2	TRBV6-5
ASSRDRVAEAF	11	TRBJ1-1	TRBV3-1
ASRPGGGGTEAF	12	TRBJ1-1	TRBV27
ASSPPSGRAETQY	13	TRBJ2-5	TRBV28
ASSYDDRVGETQY	13	TRBJ2-5	TRBV11-1
ASGDGVSGNEQY	12	TRBJ2-7	TRBV12-5
SARDRWNFRINSPLH	15	TRBJ1-6	TRBV20-1
SVEIRQGAYEQY	12	TRBJ2-7	TRBV29-1
ATSIASLIKNIQY	13	TRBJ2-4	TRBV15
ASSSTYRANEKLF	13	TRBJ1-4	TRBV11-2
SAPWQAMNTEAF	12	TRBJ1-1	TRBV20-1
ASSFFRGTGNTIY	13	TRBJ1-3	TRBV7-2
ASSGLTPNTGELF	13	TRBJ2-2	TRBV28
ASRHTSGNTETQY	13	TRBJ2-5	TRBV7-9
ASRNTQGRGGYT	12	TRBJ1-2	TRBV6-1
ASSRTSTYEQY	11	TRBJ2-7	TRBV6-2/TRBV6-3